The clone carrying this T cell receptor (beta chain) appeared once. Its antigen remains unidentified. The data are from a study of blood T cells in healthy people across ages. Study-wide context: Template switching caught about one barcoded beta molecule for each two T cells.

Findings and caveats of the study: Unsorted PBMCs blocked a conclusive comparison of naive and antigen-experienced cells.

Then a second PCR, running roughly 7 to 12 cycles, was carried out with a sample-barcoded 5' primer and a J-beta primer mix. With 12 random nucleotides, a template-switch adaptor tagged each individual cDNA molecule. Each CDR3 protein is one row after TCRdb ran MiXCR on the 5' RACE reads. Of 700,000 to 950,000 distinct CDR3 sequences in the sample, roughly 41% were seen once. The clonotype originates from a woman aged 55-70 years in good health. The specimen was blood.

The CDR3 DNA reads as TGCAGTGCTAGAGAAAAGGCCCGTCCTTACAATGAGCAGTTCTTC. Protein: CSAREKARPYNEQFF. The gene calls are TRBV20-1 and TRBJ2-1; D not resolved. Trimming pared 0 bases from V and 4 bases from J, leaving 13 bases between. The CDR3 runs to 15 residues. In germline, CDR1 is DFQATT, CDR2 SNEGSKA (reference sequence).